The subject of this entry is one TCR beta chain. The cohort excluded patients with autoimmune disease history or systemic immunosuppression. Data came from immunoSEQ multiplex PCR; TCRdb stores just in-frame clones and leaves some out. Of approximately 74,000 clones listed, 80% to 85% are singletons. This entry belongs to a study of OX40 agonist ivuxolimab in advanced cancers. Overall study: Males comprised over 80% of the group, whose mean age was about 62 years (range about 20 to 79). Participants could have had prior anti-PD-1, anti-PD-L1 or anti-CTLA-4 therapy, and more than 35% had some.

The receptor was derived from an adult with an advanced solid tumor such as melanoma, head and neck, liver or kidney cancer. The sequenced sample was CD4+ or CD8+ T cells sorted from blood, obtained in a trial of the OX40 agonist ivuxolimab.

DNA of the CDR3: TGTGCCAGCTCACCACCAACAGGCCGGGCTGGGGCCAACGTCCTGACTTTC. Protein product: CASSPPTGRAGANVLTF. The rearrangement uses TRBV18 and TRBJ2-6; possibly TRBD1 for D (5 bases). V lost 0 bases and J lost 2, with 11 bases in between. The CDR3 extends over 17 amino acids. Germline CDR1 and CDR2: KGHSH and LQKENI.